Listed here is a single T cell receptor beta chain. Its cognate antigen is unknown. Employing constant-segment primers, 5'RACE generated TCR alpha and TCR beta cDNA libraries bearing sample barcodes and UMIs. TCRdb reanalysed the 5' RACE reads using MiXCR and keeps one entry per CDR3 protein. Of about 270,000 distinct CDR3 sequences detected, around 15% appear once; the ten largest clones hold 20% to 25%. This sample is part of a study of T-cell memory formation after mild COVID-19. Overall study context: Clusters were largely donor specific. Overall study results and limits: Contracting clones from day 15 to 85 had balanced CD4/CD8; later expanders favoured CD4+. Largely, contracting CD4+ clones fell within CM and EM, and contracting CD8+ clones within EMRA.

With 4 bases clipped from V and 4 bases from J, the junction kept 4 bases outside the gene matches. This CDR3 has 14 residues. Germline CDR1 and CDR2: SGHRS and YFSETQ. Sequencing was carried out using PBMCs or a T cell subset sorted from them (not recorded which). The receptor's source is a man between 18 and 35 years old who had mild COVID-19 (a few samples of this study predate the infection). Cell type and time point are not known. The chain is built from TRBV5-1 and TRBJ1-1, with 10 positions matching TRBD1. Written as DNA, the CDR3 is TGCGCCAGCAGCGCGGGACAGGGGAGCACTGAAGCTTTCTTT. It is translated as CASSAGQGSTEAFF.